These 13 T cell receptor beta chains were all obtained from the same sample, sequenced in a study of blood T cell repertoires in COVID-19. Sequencing used immunoSEQ multiplex PCR; TCRdb keeps in-frame clones, though not all of them. The table includes 50,000 to 60,000 clones, nearly 85% detected once. Material for sequencing was peripheral blood. The receptors here all came from a man aged 40-49 years with acute or convalescent COVID-19.

This clone appeared once. This chain connects TRBV19 to TRBJ1-1; TRBD1 agrees at 9 bases. The CDR3 consists of 15 residues. Germline V gene lookup returns CDR1 LNHDA and CDR2 SQIVND (reference sequence). Germline trimming cut 6 bases from V and 6 bases from J; bases unmatched to any gene: 11. CDR3 loop: CASSYEYGQGSEAFF. In nucleotides, the CDR3 is TGTGCCAGTAGCTACGAGTACGGACAGGGGTCTGAAGCTTTCTTT.

The chain joins TRBV6-6 to TRBJ1-2; D gene unclear. From germline, CDR1 is MNHNY and CDR2 SVGAGI (reference sequence). Trimming cost V 5 bases and J 7 bases, with 11 bases left between them. There are 12 residues in the CDR3. This chain's CDR3 is CASSPGGGGYTF. The CDR3, as DNA: TGTGCCAGCAGTCCCGGCGGAGGTGGCTACACCTTC.

The gene calls are TRBV10-3 and TRBJ2-3, with a weak D call TRBD1 (5 bases). Trimming took 6 bases from V and 3 from J, leaving 16 bases between them. The CDR3 sequence is 15 residues long. Germline-derived CDR1 and CDR2 are ENHRY and SYGVKD. The CDR3 protein is CAIRQTDRRTDTQYF. CDR3 in DNA: TGTGCCATCAGACAGACAGACCGACGGACAGATACGCAGTATTTT.

The V call is TRBV12-2, the J call TRBJ1-5; the table's D call of TRBD1 was not tested on the DNA. TRBV12-2 is a listed pseudogene. This CDR3 has 16 amino acids. CDR3 in DNA: TGTGCAAGTCGCTCAATACGACAGGGCGGAAATCAGCCCCAGCATTTT. This sequence encodes CASRSIRQGGNQPQHF.

This clone was counted between two and nine times. This rearrangement joins TRBV19 to TRBJ2-2, with 7 bases lining up with TRBD1. V gave up 10 bases and J gave up 0 bases; unmatched junction bases: 8. The CDR3 is 15 residues long. Germline CDR1 is LNHDA and CDR2 is SQIVND (reference sequence). The CDR3 region is CATSRDSANTGELFF. The DNA for the CDR3 is TGTGCCACCTCCCGGGACAGCGCGAACACCGGGGAGCTGTTTTTT.

The chain recombines TRBV4-1 with TRBJ1-4; D possibly corresponds to TRBD1 (5 bases). V gave up 3 bases and J gave up 8 bases, with 13 bases separating them. The CDR3 consists of 14 residues. CDR1 is MGHRA and CDR2 is YSYEKL in the germline V gene. CDR3 amino acids: CASSQGREEEKLFF. In DNA form, the CDR3 reads TGCGCCAGCAGCCAGGGCAGGGAGGAAGAAAAACTGTTTTTT.

Concerning this clone: The final CDR3 position lacks the conserved phenylalanine or tryptophan, pointing to a likely read error. It is unclear where the CDR3 begins or ends on the DNA, so no DNA is shown, and the CDR3 is as TCRdb lists it. This chain links TRBV5-1 with TRBJ2-7; the table's D call, TRBD1, has no DNA check behind it. Both ends counted, the CDR3 spans 13 residues. Germline loops: CDR1 SGHRS, CDR2 YFSETQ. CDR3 region: CASRLNLFGLPDL.

The V call is TRBV19, the J call TRBJ2-1; D is perhaps TRBD1 (5 bases). Germline V gene lookup returns CDR1 LNHDA and CDR2 SQIVND (reference sequence). The CDR3 length is 15 residues. V was trimmed by 3 bases and J by 5 bases, leaving 14 bases between them. The DNA of the CDR3 is TGTGCCAGTAGTATGATAGGGGCTACCGACAATGAGCAGTTCTTC. The encoded protein is CASSMIGATDNEQFF. Variable domain in full (rest from reference TRBV19 and TRBJ2-1): DGGITQSPKYLFRKEGQNVTLSCEQNLNHDAMYWYRQDPGQGLRLIYYSQIVNDFQKGDIAEGYSVSREKKESFPLTVTSAQKNPTAFYLCASSMIGATDNEQFFGPGTRLTVL.

This clone was observed a few times. The rearrangement joins TRBV6-5 to TRBJ2-7; 9 bases fit TRBD2. CDR1 MNHEY and CDR2 SVGAGI come from the germline V gene. V lost 10 bases, J lost 1 base, and 11 bases stayed unmatched. CDR3 length: 15 amino acids. The CDR3 region is CATGPLSGSSYEQYF. CDR3 sequence (DNA): TGTGCCACAGGTCCTCTTAGCGGGAGTTCCTACGAGCAGTACTTC.

The CDR3 DNA reads TGTGCCACCAGTTCAGCGGGGACGGGCAATGAGCAGTTCTTC. Encoded protein: CATSSAGTGNEQFF. The chain links TRBV24-1 to TRBJ2-1; 7 bases align to TRBD2. This CDR3 spans 14 amino acids. V lost 6 bases to trimming and J lost 6 bases; unmatched junction nucleotides: 7. Germline CDR1 and CDR2: KGHDR and SFDVKD.

The chain is built from TRBV2 and TRBJ1-5; D is unclear. The CDR3 covers 15 residues. Trimming stripped 0 bases from V and 7 bases from J, with 13 bases between. Per germline, CDR1 SNHLY and CDR2 FYNNEI. The CDR3 here is CASSEALAGRQPQHF. In DNA form, the CDR3 reads TGTGCCAGCAGTGAAGCGCTTGCGGGTCGCCAGCCCCAGCATTTT.

J is TRBJ1-1 and V is TRBV30; TRBD1 is a possible D gene (5 bases). Germline loops: CDR1 GTSNPN, CDR2 SVGIG (reference sequence). The CDR3 covers 17 residues. The V end was cut by 3 bases, the J end by 4 bases, with 24 bases between. The CDR3 coding sequence is TGTGCCTGGAGGTCGAATCCCCTCCTCAGGGTAGGCACTGAAGCTTTCTTT. Its protein product is CAWRSNPLLRVGTEAFF.

This clone was detected only a few times. CDR3 bases: TGTGCCAGCAGCTTACGGTCCCTCCGGGACAGGAGTAACACCGGGGAGCTGTTTTTT. As protein: CASSLRSLRDRSNTGELFF. The chain is built from TRBV14 and TRBJ2-2; 8 bases are shared with TRBD1. V lost 5 bases to trimming and J lost 2 bases; unmatched junction nucleotides: 16. The germline CDR1 and CDR2 sequences are SGHDN and FVKESK. This CDR3 region has 19 residues.